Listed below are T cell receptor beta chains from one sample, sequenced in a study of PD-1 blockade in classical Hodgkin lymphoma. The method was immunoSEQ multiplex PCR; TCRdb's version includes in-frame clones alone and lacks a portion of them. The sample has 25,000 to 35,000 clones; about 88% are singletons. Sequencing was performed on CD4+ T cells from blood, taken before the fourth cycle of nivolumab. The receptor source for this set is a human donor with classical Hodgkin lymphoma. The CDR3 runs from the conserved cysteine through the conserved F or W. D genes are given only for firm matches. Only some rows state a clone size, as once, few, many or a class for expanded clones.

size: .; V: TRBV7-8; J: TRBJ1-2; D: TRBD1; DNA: TGTGCCAGCAGCAAGCTGGACAGGGGGAAGGATGGCTACACCTTC; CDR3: CASSKLDRGKDGYTF
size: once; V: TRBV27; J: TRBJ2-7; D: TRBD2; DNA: TGTGCCAGAACCCTCCGGACTAGTCAGTCCTACGAGCAGTACTTC; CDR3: CARTLRTSQSYEQYF
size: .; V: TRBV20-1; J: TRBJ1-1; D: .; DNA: TGCAGTGCTAACGTGGTTCCTGAAGCTTTCTTT; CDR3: CSANVVPEAFF
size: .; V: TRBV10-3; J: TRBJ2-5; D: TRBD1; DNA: TGTGCCATCAGGGGGGACAGGGAGGGAGAGACCCAGTACTTC; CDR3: CAIRGDREGETQYF
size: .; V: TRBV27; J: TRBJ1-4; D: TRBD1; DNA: TGTGCCAGCAGTTCCAGGACAGGGGGCGCCGAAAAACTGTTTTTT; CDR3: CASSSRTGGAEKLFF
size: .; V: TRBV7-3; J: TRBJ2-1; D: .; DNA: TGTGCCAGCAGCTTAACTAGCCAGGTCTACAATGAGCAGTTCTTC; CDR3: CASSLTSQVYNEQFF
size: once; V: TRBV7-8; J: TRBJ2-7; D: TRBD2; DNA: TGTGCCAGCAGCTTCGTAGCGGGGTACGAGCAGTACTTC; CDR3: CASSFVAGYEQYF
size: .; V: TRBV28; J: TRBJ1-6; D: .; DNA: TGTGCCAGCAGTAGACTAGGCAGGGTTCATTCACCCCTCCACTTT; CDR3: CASSRLGRVHSPLHF
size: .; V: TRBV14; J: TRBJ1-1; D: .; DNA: TGTGCCAGCAGCCAAGAAAGGGTGAACACTGAAGCTTTCTTT; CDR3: CASSQERVNTEAFF
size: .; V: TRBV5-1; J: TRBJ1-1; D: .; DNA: TGCGCCAGCAGCTTATCGGCAGGAATGAACACTGAAGCTTTCTTT; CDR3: CASSLSAGMNTEAFF
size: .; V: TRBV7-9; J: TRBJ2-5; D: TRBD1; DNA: TGTGCCAGCAGCCCCTCGACGACAGGGGTCCGGCAAGAGACCCAGTACTTC; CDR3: CASSPSTTGVRQETQYF
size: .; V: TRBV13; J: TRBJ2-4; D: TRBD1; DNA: TGTGCCAGCAGCCTTCCCGGGACAGGCGGGAACATTCAGTACTTC; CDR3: CASSLPGTGGNIQYF
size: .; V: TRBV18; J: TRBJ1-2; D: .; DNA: TGTGCCAGCTCACCACCGGGGGGTACTACTAACTATGGCTACACCTTC; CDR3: CASSPPGGTTNYGYTF
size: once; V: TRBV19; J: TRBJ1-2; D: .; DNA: TGTGCCAGTAGTGGCCAGGGGTCTAACTATGGCTACACCTTC; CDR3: CASSGQGSNYGYTF
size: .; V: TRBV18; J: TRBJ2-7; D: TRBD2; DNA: TGTGCCAGCTCACCACCTTGGCTATCAGCGGGAGGGCCGAAGGAGCAGTACTTC; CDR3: CASSPPWLSAGGPKEQYF
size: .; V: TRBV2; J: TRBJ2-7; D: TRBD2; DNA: TGTGCCAGCAGTCGGGGGGGGTGGCAGTACTTC; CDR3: CASSRGGWQYF
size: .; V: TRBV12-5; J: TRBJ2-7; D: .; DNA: TGTGCTAGTGTCTTACCCAACACCTACGAGCAGTACTTC; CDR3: CASVLPNTYEQYF
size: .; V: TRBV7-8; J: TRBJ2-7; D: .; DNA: TGTGCCAGCAGCTTAGAATCAGGCAGATACGAGCAGTACTTC; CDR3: CASSLESGRYEQYF
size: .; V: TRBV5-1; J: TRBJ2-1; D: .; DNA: TGCGCCAGCAGCTTAACAGGGCCGGTCAATGAGCAGTTCTTC; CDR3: CASSLTGPVNEQFF
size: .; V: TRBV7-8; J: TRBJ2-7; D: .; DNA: TGTGCCAGCAGCTTAGCTGTTGCTAGCTCGGGCGAGCAGTACTTC; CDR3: CASSLAVASSGEQYF
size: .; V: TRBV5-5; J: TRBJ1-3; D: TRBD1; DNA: TGTGCCAGCAGCTCGCGACAGGGGACGCTTTCCGGAAACACCATATATTTT; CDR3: CASSSRQGTLSGNTIYF
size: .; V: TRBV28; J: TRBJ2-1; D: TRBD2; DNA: TGTGCCAGCAGTCGACTGAGGTCTAGCGGGAGTAATTTCTACAATGAGCAGTTCTTC; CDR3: CASSRLRSSGSNFYNEQFF
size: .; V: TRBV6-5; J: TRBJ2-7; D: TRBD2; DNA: TGTGCCAGCAGTTACTCGAGAAGCGGGGTTATCTACGAGCAGTACTTC; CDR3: CASSYSRSGVIYEQYF
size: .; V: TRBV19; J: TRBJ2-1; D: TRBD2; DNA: TGTGCCAGTAGTAAACGGCTAGCGGGGGTCTTCTACAATGAGCAGTTCTTC; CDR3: CASSKRLAGVFYNEQFF
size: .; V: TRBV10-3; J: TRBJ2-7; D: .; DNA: TGTGCCATCAGTGAGTCGGGCAGGGCTGGGTACGAGCAGTACTTC; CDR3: CAISESGRAGYEQYF
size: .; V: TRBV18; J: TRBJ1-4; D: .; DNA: TGTGCCAGCTCACCAAGGGGGGCAACTAATGAAAAACTGTTTTTT; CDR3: CASSPRGATNEKLFF
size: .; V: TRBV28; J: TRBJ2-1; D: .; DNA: TGTGCCAGCAGTTTGGCCGGGAATTACAATGAGCAGTTCTTC; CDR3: CASSLAGNYNEQFF
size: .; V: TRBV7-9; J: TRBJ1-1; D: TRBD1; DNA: TGTGCCAGCAGCCTAGCCGGGACAGATCACACTGAAGCTTTCTTT; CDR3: CASSLAGTDHTEAFF
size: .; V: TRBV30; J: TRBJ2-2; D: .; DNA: TGTGCCTGGACGCGGGCGAACACCGGGGAGCTGTTTTTT; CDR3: CAWTRANTGELFF
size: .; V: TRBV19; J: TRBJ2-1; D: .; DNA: TGTGCCAGTTCCCAGGGTCGGGGCAATGAGCAGTTCTTC; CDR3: CASSQGRGNEQFF
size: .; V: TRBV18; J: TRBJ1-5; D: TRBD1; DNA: TGTGCCAGCTCACCAGGGACAGATAGCAATCAGCCCCAGCATTTT; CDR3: CASSPGTDSNQPQHF
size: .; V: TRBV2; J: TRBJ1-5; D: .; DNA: TGTGCCAGCAGTCCCCGGGCGGGGGAGAATCAGCCCCAGCATTTT; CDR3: CASSPRAGENQPQHF
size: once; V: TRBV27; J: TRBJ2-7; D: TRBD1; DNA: TGTGCCAGCAGTTTAAGCGGGACAGGGATCTACGAGCAGTACTTC; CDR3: CASSLSGTGIYEQYF
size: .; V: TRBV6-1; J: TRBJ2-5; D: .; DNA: TGTGCCAGCGCAACAACAGGGACTGAGACCCAGTACTTC; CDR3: CASATTGTETQYF
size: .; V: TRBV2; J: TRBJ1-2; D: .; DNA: TGTGCCAGCAGTGAGAACCTTGTTTATGGCTACACCTTC; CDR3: CASSENLVYGYTF
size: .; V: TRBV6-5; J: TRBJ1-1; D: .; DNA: TGTGCCAGCAGTTGGGACACTCGCACTGAAGCTTTCTTT; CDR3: CASSWDTRTEAFF
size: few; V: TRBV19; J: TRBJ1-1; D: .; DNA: TGTGCCAGTAGTCGGGTGGGAACTGAAGCTTTCTTT; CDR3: CASSRVGTEAFF
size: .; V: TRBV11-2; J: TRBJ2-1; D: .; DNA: TGTGCCAGCAGACTCGCGGGAAGCGCCTACAATGAGCAGTTCTTC; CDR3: CASRLAGSAYNEQFF
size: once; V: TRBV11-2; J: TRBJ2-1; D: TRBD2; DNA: TGTGCCAGCAGCTTCAGCGGGAGAAGCAACAATGAGCAGTTCTTC; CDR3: CASSFSGRSNNEQFF
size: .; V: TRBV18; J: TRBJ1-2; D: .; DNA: TGTGCCAGCTCACCTGCCGCCAAAATGGACTATGGCTACACCTTC; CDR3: CASSPAAKMDYGYTF
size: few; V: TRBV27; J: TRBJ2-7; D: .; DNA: TGTGCCAGCAGTTTAGAGGACGAGGCCCGGGTCGAGCAGTACTTC; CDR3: CASSLEDEARVEQYF
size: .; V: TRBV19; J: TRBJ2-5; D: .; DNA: TGTGCCAGTAGCATCATCACAGGGTCGGGTGCAGAGACCCAGTACTTC; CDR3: CASSIITGSGAETQYF
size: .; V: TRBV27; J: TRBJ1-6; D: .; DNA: TGTGCCAGCAGTTTAAGGGCGGACACACTGATTCCCGCCGAGAATTCACCCCTCCACTTT; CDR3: CASSLRADTLIPAENSPLHF
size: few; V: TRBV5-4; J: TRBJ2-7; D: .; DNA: TGTGCCAGCAGCTTTACGGGAGTCTACGAGCAGTACTTC; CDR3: CASSFTGVYEQYF
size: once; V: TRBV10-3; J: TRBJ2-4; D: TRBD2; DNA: TGTGCCATCAGTGAACTAGCGGGGGGTTTTGCGGCCAAAAACATTCAGTACTTC; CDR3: CAISELAGGFAAKNIQYF
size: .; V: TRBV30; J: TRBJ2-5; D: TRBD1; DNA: TGTGCCTGGAGAGGACAGGTTGTGGAGACCCAGTACTTC; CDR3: CAWRGQVVETQYF
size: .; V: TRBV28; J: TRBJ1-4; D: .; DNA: TGTGCCAGCAGTCCAGCCGGGACGGGACTATTGGGTGAAAAACTGTTTTTT; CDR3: CASSPAGTGLLGEKLFF
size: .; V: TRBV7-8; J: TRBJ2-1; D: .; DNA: TGTGCCAGCAGCTTACGCGCCGGAGGACCCCGAAGGCAGTTCTTC; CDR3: CASSLRAGGPRRQFF
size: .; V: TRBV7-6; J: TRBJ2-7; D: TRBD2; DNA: TGTGCCAGCAGCCGAGGGGACTACCCCTACAGCGAGCAGTACTTC; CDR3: CASSRGDYPYSEQYF
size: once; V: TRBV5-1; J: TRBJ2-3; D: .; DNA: TGCGCCAGCAGCGGGCAGGGCATGGATACGCAGTATTTT; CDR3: CASSGQGMDTQYF
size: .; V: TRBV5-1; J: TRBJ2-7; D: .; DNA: TGCGCCAGCAGCTCCCACAGCGAGCAGTACTTC; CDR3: CASSSHSEQYF
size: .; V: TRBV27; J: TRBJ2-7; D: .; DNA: TGTGCCAGCAGTTTGCGGGGGCTGCCAGGCCTTGTCGAGCAGTACTTC; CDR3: CASSLRGLPGLVEQYF
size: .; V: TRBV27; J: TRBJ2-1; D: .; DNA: TGTGCCAGCAGTTACACCTCCAGGGGTGAGCAGTTCTTC; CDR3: CASSYTSRGEQFF
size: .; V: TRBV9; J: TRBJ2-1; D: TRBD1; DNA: TGTGCCAGCAGCGTAGGACAGGGGCCCTACAATGAGCAGTTCTTC; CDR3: CASSVGQGPYNEQFF
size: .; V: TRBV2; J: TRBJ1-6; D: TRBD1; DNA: TGTGCCAGCGACAGGGGGGATTCACCCCTCCACTTT; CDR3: CASDRGDSPLHF
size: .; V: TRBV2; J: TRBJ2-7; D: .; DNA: TGTGCCAGCAGTGAGTTCAGTGGGGGCTACGAGCAGTACTTC; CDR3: CASSEFSGGYEQYF
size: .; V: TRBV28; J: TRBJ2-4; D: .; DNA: TGTGCCAGCAGTTTGGGGCGAGAAAACATTCAGTACTTC; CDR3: CASSLGRENIQYF